The clone carrying this T cell receptor beta chain appeared a few times. Antigen specificity is unknown. The data are from a study of early T cells in non-severe SARS-CoV-2 infection. Across the study: From unsorted whole blood, bulk RNA was sequenced, and the chains remained unpaired.

Whole-study findings and limits: VDJdb matching, biased toward anti-spike CD8 responses, missed private and CD4 specificities.

Individual cDNA molecules each received unique molecular identifiers attached to them. One entry per CDR3 protein results from TCRdb running MiXCR on the 5' RACE reads. The repertoire holds about 83,000 distinct CDR3 sequences, with more than 12% as singletons. CDR3 length: 12 amino acids. Trimming removed 4 bases at V and 3 bases at J, with 10 bases between. CDR1 is DFQATT and CDR2 is SNEGSKA in the germline V gene (reference sequence). J is TRBJ2-7 and V is TRBV20-1; D unresolved. This sequence was found in an adult who was a healthcare worker with PCR-confirmed SARS-CoV-2 infection or an uninfected control (not recorded which). What was sequenced was whole blood. The CDR3 sequence is CSATSDGYEQYF. The CDR3 DNA reads TGCAGTGCTACCTCGGACGGCTACGAGCAGTACTTC.